Judged by frequency, the clone carrying this T cell receptor beta chain is medium-sized. The antigen is undetermined. This sample stems from a study of T cell clusters in autoimmune cytopenias. Study outcomes and limitations: Primary autoimmune cytopenia patients seemingly lacked the physiological T cell clusters found in healthy donors.

The CDR3 extends over 15 amino acids. Looked up from germline, CDR1 is PRHDT and CDR2 is FYEKMQ (reference sequence). TRB amplification used 250 ng of peripheral blood genomic DNA. TRB rearrangements were amplified by touch-down multiplex PCR with mixed TRB-A/B primers. Using the multiplex PCR reads, TCRdb records one entry per CDR3 protein without DNA. The repertoire table contains 2,700 or so distinct CDR3 sequences. This chain links TRBV13 with TRBJ2-1. The clonotype originates from a human donor with an autoimmune cytopenia or autoimmune hepatitis (not recorded which). The sample taken for sequencing was peripheral blood. The CDR3 region is CASSLGGGPENEQFF.